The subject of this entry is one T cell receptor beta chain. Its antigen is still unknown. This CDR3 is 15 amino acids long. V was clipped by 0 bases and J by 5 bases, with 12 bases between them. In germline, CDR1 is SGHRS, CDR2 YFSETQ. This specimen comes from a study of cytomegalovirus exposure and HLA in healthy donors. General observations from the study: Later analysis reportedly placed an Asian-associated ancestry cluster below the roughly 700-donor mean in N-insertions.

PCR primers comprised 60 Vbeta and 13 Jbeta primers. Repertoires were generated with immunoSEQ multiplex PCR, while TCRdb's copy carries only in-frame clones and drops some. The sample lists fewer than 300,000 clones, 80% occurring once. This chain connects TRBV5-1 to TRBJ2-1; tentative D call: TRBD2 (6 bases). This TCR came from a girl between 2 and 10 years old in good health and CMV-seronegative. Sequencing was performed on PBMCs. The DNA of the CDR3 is TGCGCCAGCAGCTTGGTCGGGCTAGCGAACAATGAGCAGTTCTTC. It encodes CASSLVGLANNEQFF.